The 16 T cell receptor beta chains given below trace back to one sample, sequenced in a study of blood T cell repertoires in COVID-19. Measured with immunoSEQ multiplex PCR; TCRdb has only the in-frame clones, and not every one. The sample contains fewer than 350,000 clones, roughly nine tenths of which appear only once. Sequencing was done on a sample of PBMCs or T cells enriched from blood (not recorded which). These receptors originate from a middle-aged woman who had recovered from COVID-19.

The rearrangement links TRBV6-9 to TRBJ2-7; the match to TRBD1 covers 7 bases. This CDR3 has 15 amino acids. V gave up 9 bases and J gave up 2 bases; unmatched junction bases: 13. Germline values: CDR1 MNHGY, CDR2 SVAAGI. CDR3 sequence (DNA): TGTGCCAGACCTATTCCCCAGGGACAGCCCTACGAGCAGTACTTC. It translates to CARPIPQGQPYEQYF.

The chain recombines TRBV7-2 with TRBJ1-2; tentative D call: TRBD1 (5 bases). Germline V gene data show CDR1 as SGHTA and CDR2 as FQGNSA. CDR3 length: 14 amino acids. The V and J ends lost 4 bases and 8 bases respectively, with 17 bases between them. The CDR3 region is CASSSVLGGGGYTF. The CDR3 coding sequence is TGTGCCAGCAGCTCCGTACTCGGGGGTGGAGGCTACACCTTC.

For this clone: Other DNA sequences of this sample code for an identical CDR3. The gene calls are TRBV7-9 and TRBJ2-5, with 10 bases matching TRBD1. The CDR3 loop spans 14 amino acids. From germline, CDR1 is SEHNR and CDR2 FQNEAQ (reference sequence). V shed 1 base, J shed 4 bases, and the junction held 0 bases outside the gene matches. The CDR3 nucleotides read TGTGCCAGCAGCTTAGGGACAGGGGGAGAGACCCAGTACTTC. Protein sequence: CASSLGTGGETQYF.

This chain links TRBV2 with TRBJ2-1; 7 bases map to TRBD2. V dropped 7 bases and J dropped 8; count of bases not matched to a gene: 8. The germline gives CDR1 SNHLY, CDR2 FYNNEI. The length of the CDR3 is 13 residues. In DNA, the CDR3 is TGTGCCAGCAATCGGCTAGCGGCCCATGAGCAGTTCTTC. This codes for CASNRLAAHEQFF.

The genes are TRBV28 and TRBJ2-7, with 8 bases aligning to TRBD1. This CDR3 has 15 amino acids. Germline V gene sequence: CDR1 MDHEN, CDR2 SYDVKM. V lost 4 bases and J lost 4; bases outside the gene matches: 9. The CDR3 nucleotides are TGTGCCAGCAGTTCCAGTTCGGACAGGGTTTACGAGCAGTACTTC. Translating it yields CASSSSSDRVYEQYF.

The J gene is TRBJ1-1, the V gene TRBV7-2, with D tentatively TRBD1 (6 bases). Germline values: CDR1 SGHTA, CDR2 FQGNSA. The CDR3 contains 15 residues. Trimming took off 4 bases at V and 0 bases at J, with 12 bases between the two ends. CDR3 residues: CASSSRTALNTEAFF. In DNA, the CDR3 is TGTGCCAGCAGCTCACGGACAGCTTTGAACACTGAAGCTTTCTTT.

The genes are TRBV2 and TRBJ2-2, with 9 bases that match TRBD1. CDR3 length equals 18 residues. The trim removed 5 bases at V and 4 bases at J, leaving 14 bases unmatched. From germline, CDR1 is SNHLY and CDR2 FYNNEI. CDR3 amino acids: CASSRPPGTGSSTGELFF. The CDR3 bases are TGTGCCAGCAGTCGCCCCCCCGGGACAGGGTCATCCACCGGGGAGCTGTTTTTT.

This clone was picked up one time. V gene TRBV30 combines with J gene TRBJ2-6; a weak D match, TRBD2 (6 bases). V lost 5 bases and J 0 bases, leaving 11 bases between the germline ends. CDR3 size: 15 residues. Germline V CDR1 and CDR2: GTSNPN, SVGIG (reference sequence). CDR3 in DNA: TGTGCCTGGTCCACGGGGGACTCTGGGGCCAACGTCCTGACTTTC. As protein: CAWSTGDSGANVLTF. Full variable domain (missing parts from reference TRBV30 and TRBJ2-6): SQTIHQWPATLVQPVGSPLSLECTVEGTSNPNLYWYRQAAGRGLQLLFYSVGIGQISSEVPQNLSASRPQDRQFILSSKKLLLSDSGFYLCAWSTGDSGANVLTFGAGSRLTVL.

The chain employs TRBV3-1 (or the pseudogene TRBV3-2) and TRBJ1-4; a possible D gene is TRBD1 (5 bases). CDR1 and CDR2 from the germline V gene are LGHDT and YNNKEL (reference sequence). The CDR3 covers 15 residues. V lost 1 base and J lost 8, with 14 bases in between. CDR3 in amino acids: CASSQARRGGEKLFF. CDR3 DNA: TGTGCCAGCAGCCAAGCAAGGAGGGGAGGCGAAAAACTGTTTTTT.

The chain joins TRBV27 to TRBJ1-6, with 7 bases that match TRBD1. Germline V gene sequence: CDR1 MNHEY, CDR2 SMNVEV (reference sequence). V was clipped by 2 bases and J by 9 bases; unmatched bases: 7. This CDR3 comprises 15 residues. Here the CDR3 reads CASSLRDRALSPLHF. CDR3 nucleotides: TGTGCCAGCAGTTTACGGGACAGAGCCCTTTCACCCCTCCACTTT.

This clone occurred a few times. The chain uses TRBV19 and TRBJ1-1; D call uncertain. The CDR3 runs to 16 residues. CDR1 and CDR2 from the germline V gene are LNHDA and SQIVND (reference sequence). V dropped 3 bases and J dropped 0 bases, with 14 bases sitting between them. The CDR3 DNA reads TGTGCCAGTAGTATGAGGGCCGGAGGCATGAACACTGAAGCTTTCTTT. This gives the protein CASSMRAGGMNTEAFF.

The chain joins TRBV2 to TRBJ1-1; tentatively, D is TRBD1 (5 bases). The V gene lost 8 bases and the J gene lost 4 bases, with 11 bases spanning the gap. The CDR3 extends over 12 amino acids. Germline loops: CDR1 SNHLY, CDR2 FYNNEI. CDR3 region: CASGGAGTEAFF. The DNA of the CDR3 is TGTGCCAGCGGCGGGGCCGGCACTGAAGCTTTCTTT.

The CDR3 coding sequence is TGTGCCAGCAGCCCGGACAGGGGTCCGACCTTTAATGAAAAACTGTTTTTT. It is translated as CASSPDRGPTFNEKLFF. The chain carries TRBV5-4 and TRBJ1-4; TRBD1 matches 9 bases. Germline V gene sequence: CDR1 SGHNT, CDR2 YYREEE (reference sequence). V shed 4 bases, J shed 4 bases, and the junction held 11 bases outside the gene matches. The length of the CDR3 is 17 residues.

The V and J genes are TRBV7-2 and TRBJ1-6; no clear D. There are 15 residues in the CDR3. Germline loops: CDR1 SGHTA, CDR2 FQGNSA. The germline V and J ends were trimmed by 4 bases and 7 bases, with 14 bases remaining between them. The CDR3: CASSYFGVPNSPLHF. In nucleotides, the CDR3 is TGTGCCAGCAGCTACTTCGGGGTCCCCAATTCACCCCTCCACTTT.

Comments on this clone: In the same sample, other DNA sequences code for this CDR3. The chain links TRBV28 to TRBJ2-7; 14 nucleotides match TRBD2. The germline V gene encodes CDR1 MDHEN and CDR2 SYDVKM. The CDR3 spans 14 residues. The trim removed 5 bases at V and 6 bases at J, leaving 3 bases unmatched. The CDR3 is CASSPGLAGVEQYF. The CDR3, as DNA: TGTGCCAGCAGTCCGGGACTAGCGGGAGTCGAGCAGTACTTC.

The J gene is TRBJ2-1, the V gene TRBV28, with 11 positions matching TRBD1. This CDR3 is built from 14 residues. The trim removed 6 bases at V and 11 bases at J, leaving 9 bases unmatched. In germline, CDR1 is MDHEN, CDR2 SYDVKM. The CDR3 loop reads CASRPPGQGVKQFF. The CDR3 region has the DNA TGTGCCAGCAGACCGCCGGGACAGGGGGTGAAGCAGTTCTTC.